Sequencing of this T cell receptor (beta chain) was carried out in a study of blood T cells in healthy people across ages. This clonotype came up a few times. What it binds is not known. Findings of the study overall: A strong correlation was found between TCR beta diversity and the percentage of naive T cells.

The second PCR ran roughly 6 to 11 cycles with a sample-barcoded 5' primer and J-beta primers. TCRdb itself ran the 5' RACE reads through MiXCR, one entry per CDR3 protein. The data show some 800,000 distinct CDR3 sequences, 20% to 25% seen once. The CDR3 totals 15 residues. Germline CDR1 reads SGHKS; CDR2 reads YYEKEE (reference sequence). Deletions cut 3 bases from V and 5 bases from J, with 17 bases between. The same specimen was also included in a second study, on T cells of mothers and their children.

The sequenced material came from blood. This receptor was identified in a boy younger than 18 in good health. The genes are TRBV5-5 and TRBJ2-5; maybe TRBD2 (6 bases). CDR3 in DNA: TGTGCCAGCAGCTCCGGTCAGGTCGGGGGTGAGACCCAGTACTTC. Protein: CASSSGQVGGETQYF.